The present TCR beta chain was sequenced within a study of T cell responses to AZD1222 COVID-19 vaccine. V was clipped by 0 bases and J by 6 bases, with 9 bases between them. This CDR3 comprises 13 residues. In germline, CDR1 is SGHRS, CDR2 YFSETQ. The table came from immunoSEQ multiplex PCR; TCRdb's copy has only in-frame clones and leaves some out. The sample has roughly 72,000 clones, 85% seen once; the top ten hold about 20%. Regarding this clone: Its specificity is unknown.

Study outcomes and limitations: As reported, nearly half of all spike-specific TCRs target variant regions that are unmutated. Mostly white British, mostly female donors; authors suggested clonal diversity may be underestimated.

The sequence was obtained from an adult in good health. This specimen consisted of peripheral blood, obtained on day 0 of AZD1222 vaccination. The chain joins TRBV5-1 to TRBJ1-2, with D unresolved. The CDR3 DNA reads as TGCGCCAGCAGCTTGGCCGATCGGGATGGCTACACCTTC. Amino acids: CASSLADRDGYTF.